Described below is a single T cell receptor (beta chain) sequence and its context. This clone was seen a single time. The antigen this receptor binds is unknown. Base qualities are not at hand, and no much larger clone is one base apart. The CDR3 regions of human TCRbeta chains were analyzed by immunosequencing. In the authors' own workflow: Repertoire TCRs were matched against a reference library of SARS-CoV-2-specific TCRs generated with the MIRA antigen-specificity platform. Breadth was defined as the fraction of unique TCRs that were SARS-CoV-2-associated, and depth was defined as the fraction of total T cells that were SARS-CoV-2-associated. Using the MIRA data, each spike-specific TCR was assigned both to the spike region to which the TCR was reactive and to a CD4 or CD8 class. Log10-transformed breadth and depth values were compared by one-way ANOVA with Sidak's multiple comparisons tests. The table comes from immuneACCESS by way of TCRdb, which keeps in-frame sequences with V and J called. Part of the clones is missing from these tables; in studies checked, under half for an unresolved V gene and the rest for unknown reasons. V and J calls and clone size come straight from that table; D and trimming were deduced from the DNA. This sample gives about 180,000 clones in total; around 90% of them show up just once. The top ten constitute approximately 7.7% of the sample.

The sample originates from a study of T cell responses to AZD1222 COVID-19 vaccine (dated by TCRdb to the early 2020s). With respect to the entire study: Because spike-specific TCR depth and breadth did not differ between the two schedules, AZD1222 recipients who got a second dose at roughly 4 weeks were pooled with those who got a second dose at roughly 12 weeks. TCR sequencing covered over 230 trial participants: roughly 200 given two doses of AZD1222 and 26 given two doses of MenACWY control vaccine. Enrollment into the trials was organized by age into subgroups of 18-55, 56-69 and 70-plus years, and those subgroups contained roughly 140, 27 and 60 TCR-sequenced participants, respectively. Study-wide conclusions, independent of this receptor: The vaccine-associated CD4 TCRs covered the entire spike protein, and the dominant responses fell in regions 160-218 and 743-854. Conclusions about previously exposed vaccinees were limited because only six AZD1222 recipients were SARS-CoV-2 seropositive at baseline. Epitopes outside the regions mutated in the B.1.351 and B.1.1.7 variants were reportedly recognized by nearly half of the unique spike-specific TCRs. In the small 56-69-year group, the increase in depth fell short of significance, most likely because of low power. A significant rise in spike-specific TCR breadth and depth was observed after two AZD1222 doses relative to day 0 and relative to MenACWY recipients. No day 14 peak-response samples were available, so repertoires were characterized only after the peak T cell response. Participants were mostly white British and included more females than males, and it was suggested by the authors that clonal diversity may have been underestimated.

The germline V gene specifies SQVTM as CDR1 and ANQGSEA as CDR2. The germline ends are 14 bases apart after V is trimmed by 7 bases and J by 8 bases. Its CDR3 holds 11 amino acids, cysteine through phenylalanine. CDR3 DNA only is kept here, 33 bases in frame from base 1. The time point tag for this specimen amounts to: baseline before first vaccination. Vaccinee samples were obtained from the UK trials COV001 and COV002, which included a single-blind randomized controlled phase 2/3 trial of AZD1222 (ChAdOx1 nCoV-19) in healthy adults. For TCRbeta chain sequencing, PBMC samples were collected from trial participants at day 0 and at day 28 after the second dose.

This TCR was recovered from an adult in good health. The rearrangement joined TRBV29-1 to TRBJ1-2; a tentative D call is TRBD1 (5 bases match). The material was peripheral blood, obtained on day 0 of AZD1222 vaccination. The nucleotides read TGCAGCGGCTCTTGGGGGAGCGGCTACACCTTC. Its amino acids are CSGSWGSGYTF. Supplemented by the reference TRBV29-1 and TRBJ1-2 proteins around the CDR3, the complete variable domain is SAVISQKPSRDICQRGTSLTIQCQVDSQVTMMFWYRQQPGQSLTLIATANQGSEATYESGFVIDKFPISRPNLTFSTLTVSNMSPEDSSIYLCSGSWGSGYTFGSGTRLTVV.